The rows below give T cell receptor beta chains drawn from one sample of a study of quantifying T cell responses using KT2 cells. TCRdb reprocessed the UMI-ligation and nested PCR reads via MiXCR and lists one record per CDR3 protein. This table has 40,000 to 50,000 distinct CDR3 sequences, 17% appearing once. Sequenced input: PBMCs spiked with cells of the T cell clone KT2. The source of these receptors is a human donor. The CDR3 runs from the conserved cysteine through the conserved F or W. The D gene is left open where the match is weak. Only some rows state a clone size, as once, few, many or a class for expanded clones.

-	TRBJ1-2	few	TRBV12-3/TRBV12-4	TGTGCCAGCAGTTTAGCGACCAGGGCTGGCTACACCTTC	CASSLATRAGYTF
-	TRBJ1-2	few	TRBV5-5	TGTGCCAGCAGCTCAACGTTTGACAGGTTCTATGGCTACACCTTC	CASSSTFDRFYGYTF
-	TRBJ1-1	few	TRBV6-2/TRBV6-3	TGTGCCAGCAGTTACGCAGAGTGGAACACTGAAGCTTTCTTT	CASSYAEWNTEAFF
-	TRBJ1-1	once	TRBV14	TGTGCCAGCAGCCAAGCCCTAAACACTGAAGCTTTATTT	CASSQALNTEALF
-	TRBJ1-4	few	TRBV2	TGTGCCAGCAGTGTTTCGGGAAGAAATGAAAAACTGTTTTTT	CASSVSGRNEKLFF
TRBD2	TRBJ2-1	few	TRBV4-2	TGTGCCAGCAGCCAAGATGCCGGGAGGAGTAATGAGCAGTTCTTC	CASSQDAGRSNEQFF
TRBD2	TRBJ2-5	-	TRBV5-1	TGCGCCAGCAGCTTGGACGGGGGGGCGCAAGAGACCCAGTACTTC	CASSLDGGAQETQYF
-	TRBJ1-5	few	TRBV6-2/TRBV6-3	TGTGCCAGCAGTTACGCGGCTGGGAGCAATCAGCCCCAGCATTTT	CASSYAAGSNQPQHF
-	TRBJ2-3	many	TRBV10-2	TGCGCCAGCAGTGGTTCGGGGCGCCCCACAGATACGCAGTATTTT	CASSGSGRPTDTQYF
-	TRBJ2-7	-	TRBV10-3	TGTGCCATCAGTGTAGTCGGTCCCTACGAGCAGTACTTC	CAISVVGPYEQYF
-	TRBJ2-1	few	TRBV4-1	TGCGCCAGCAGCCAAGAATGGGTCAATGAGCAGTTCTTC	CASSQEWVNEQFF
-	TRBJ2-3	-	TRBV6-6	TGTGCCAGCAGTTACGGTAATCTTGCAGATACGCAGTATTTT	CASSYGNLADTQYF
-	TRBJ2-2	-	TRBV12-3/TRBV12-4	TGTGCCAGCAGGGGGACCGGGGAGCTGTTTTTT	CASRGTGELFF
TRBD1	TRBJ1-6	few	TRBV20-1	TGCAGTGCTCCAGACAGGGGAAATTCACCCCTCCACTTT	CSAPDRGNSPLHF
-	TRBJ2-1	-	TRBV7-8	TGTGCCAGCAGCTTGGGTGAGTCGACGGTGGGGCAGTTCTTC	CASSLGESTVGQFF